What follows is one T cell receptor beta chain and its context. This sample was taken from a study of blood T cell repertoires in COVID-19. Per germline, CDR1 MDHEN and CDR2 SYDVKM. The CDR3 runs 13 residues. V trimming: 6 bases; J trimming: 2 bases; junction bases outside the gene matches: 2. Per the study methods: Amplification of reference gene primers provided the estimated nucleated cell counts. The protocol was immunoSEQ multiplex PCR, while the TCRdb copy is restricted to in-frame clones and leaves out a portion. V and J calls and clone size are as listed in that table; D and trimming were resolved from the DNA. There are some 180,000 clones in the sample; 84% occur only once, and about 13% lies in the top ten.

Sequenced sample: peripheral blood. This rearrangement joins TRBV28 to TRBJ1-2; 8 bases are shared with TRBD1. This clonotype was sampled from a human donor in a cohort sampled during active COVID-19. The chain's CDR3 is CASSDRGNYGYTF. DNA for the CDR3: TGTGCCAGCAGCGACAGGGGCAACTATGGCTACACCTTC.